This T cell receptor beta chain originates from a study of blood T cell repertoires in COVID-19. Overall study: Donors in the United States, Italy and Spain gave samples during acute or convalescent COVID-19. The cDNA or gDNA used as material had been derived from T cells, B-cell-depleted T cells, or PBMCs.

This clone was seen just once. The data were produced by immunoSEQ multiplex PCR, yet TCRdb's version contains in-frame clones alone and is incomplete. This table has over 200,000 clones, roughly 80% appearing once. This CDR3 comprises 13 residues. Specimen: peripheral blood. This chain connects TRBV21-1 to TRBJ2-7; TRBD2, as called in the table, went unchecked against the DNA. TRBV21-1 represents a pseudogene. This receptor was taken from a woman at least 80 years old with acute or convalescent COVID-19. The CDR3 here is CASSASPTYEQYF. The CDR3 DNA reads as TGTGCCAGCAGCGCAAGCCCAACCTACGAGCAGTACTTC.